This T cell receptor (beta chain) was sequenced for a study of shared clonotypes between healthy human individuals. CD45RO negativity and positive selection for CCR7 defined naive CD8 cells, a population that excluded terminally differentiated effector memory CD45RA+ cells. The authors distributed each subset's genomic DNA evenly over several immunoSEQ plates. Clones were read by immunoSEQ multiplex PCR, and TCRdb kept only the in-frame ones, dropping some. The sample shows 2 million or so clones, about 95% of them seen only once. This CDR3 is 17 amino acids long. J was trimmed by 6 bases and V by 0 bases; bases with no gene match: 5. The V gene's germline CDR1 is WNHNN and CDR2 SYGVQD (reference sequence). For this clone: Antigen: not known.

Findings and limits, study-wide: Between a handful of donors, naive CD4 clonotypes were shared at a level of around 5.2%. There were few donors, and this limited the genetic and exposure-history diversity represented.

This TCR came from a man aged 18 to 35 in good health. V usage is TRBV10-1 and J usage is TRBJ2-3, with 14 bases fitting TRBD2. Sequenced sample: naive CD8+ T cells sorted from blood. This chain's CDR3 is CASSESTSGRATDTQYF. The CDR3 DNA reads as TGCGCCAGCAGTGAGTCGACTAGCGGGAGGGCCACGGATACGCAGTATTTT.